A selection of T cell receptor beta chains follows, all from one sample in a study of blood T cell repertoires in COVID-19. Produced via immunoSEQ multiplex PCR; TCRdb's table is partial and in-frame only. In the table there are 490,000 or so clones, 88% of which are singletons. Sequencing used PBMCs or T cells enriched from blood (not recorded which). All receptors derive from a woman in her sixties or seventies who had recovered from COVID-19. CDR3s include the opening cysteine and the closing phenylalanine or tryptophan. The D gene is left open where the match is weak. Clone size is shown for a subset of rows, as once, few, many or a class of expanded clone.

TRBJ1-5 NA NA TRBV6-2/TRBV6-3 TGTGCCAGCAGCCGTAACGGGCAGGGAGGGAGTCAGCCCCAGCATTTT CASSRNGQGGSQPQHF
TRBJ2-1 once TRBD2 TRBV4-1 TGCGCCAGCAGCCAAGCTAGCGGGGGGCCTCACAATGAGCAGTTCTTC CASSQASGGPHNEQFF
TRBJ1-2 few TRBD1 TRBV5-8 TGTGCCAGCACCTCCCCCGGGACAGGTCGCCTCTATGGCTACACCTTC CASTSPGTGRLYGYTF
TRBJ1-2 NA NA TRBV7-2 TGTGCCAGCAGCCCTCGACAGAATGGCTACACCTTC CASSPRQNGYTF
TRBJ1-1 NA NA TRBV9 TGTGCCAGCAGCGTAGCTGGGGGCCTCGGGGAGGAAGCTTTCTTT CASSVAGGLGEEAFF
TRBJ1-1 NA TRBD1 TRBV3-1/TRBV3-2 TGTGCCAGCAGCCACCGGGACAGGGAGTACACTGAAGCTTTCTTT CASSHRDREYTEAFF
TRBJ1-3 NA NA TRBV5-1 TGCGCCAGCAGCTTAACAGGGAAAAGCTCTGGAAACACCATATATTTT CASSLTGKSSGNTIYF
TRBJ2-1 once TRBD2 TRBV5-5 TGTGCCAGCAGCTGGTCGCGACTAGCGGGGGGACTCGCCTACAATGAGCAGTTCTTC CASSWSRLAGGLAYNEQFF
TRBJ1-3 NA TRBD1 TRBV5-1 TGCGCCAGCAGCTTGGCGACAGGGGGCGCGGGAAACACCATATATTTT CASSLATGGAGNTIYF
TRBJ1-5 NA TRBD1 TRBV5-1 TGCGCCAGCAGCTCCCAGGGGGGTCAGCCCCAGCATTTT CASSSQGGQPQHF
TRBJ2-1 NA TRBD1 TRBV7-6 TGTGCCAGCAGCTTAGGGACAGGGAATGAGCAGTTCTTC CASSLGTGNEQFF
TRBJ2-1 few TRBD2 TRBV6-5 TGTGCCAGCAAGGGACTAGCTCGGGGTGAGCAGTTCTTC CASKGLARGEQFF
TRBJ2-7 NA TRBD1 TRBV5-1 TGCGCCAGCAGTTGGGACAGGGACGAGCAGTACTTC CASSWDRDEQYF
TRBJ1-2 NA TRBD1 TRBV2 TGTGCCAGCAGTGCACAGGGGCTGAACTATGGCTACACCTTC CASSAQGLNYGYTF
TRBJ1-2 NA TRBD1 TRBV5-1 TGCGCCAGCAGCTTGTCGCAGGGGGTCATCTATGGCTACACCTTC CASSLSQGVIYGYTF
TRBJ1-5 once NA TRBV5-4 TGTGCCAGCAGCTGGGGGGGGGAGCAAAATCAGCCCCAGCATTTT CASSWGGEQNQPQHF
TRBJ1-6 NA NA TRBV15 TGTGCCACCAGCGGCGAGGATGGGTCACCCCTCCACTTT CATSGEDGSPLHF
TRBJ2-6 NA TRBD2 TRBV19 TGTGCCAGTAGTATGAGCGGGGCCATGGGGGCCAACGTCCTGACTTTC CASSMSGAMGANVLTF
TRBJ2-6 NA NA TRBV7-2 TGTGCCAGCAGCTTAGCCACTGGGGCCAACGTCCTGACTTTC CASSLATGANVLTF
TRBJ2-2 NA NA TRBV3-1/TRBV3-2 TGTGCCAGCAGCCTGACCCCAGGGACCGGGGAGCTGTTTTTT CASSLTPGTGELFF
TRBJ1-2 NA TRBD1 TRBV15 TGTGCCACCAGCAGAGATCTGGGACAGGGGGCGCCGGGCTACACCTTC CATSRDLGQGAPGYTF
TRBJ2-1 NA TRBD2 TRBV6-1 TGTGCCAGCAGTGCAGCTAGCGGGGGGAAGACTGAGCAGTTCTTC CASSAASGGKTEQFF